Described below is a single T cell receptor beta chain sequence and its context. Its target is not known. Treatment noted: roughly 18 received Ad26.COV2.S at low or high dose, single or two shots; 5 received placebo; per-sample allocation not given. The samples date from day 63 after the first vaccine or placebo injection. This entry belongs to a study of Ad26.COV2.S vaccination and SARS-CoV-2 variants. Whole-study context: The donor belonged to the COV1001 Ad26.COV2.S trial arm. General study points: Vaccine and placebo groups showed comparable non-spike TCR breadth. Relative to placebo recipients, vaccine recipients exhibited elevated spike-specific TCR breadth. Breadth and depth estimates from TCRs may understate total T cell responses.

The data were produced by immunoSEQ multiplex PCR, yet TCRdb's version contains in-frame clones alone and is incomplete. The table has about 250,000 clones, approximately 89% seen once. The CDR3 runs 13 residues. The V gene end was trimmed by 5 bases and the J gene end by 8 bases; junction bases not matched to a gene: 6. Germline CDR1 reads ENHRY; CDR2 reads SYGVKD. Sequenced material: peripheral blood, taken in a trial of Ad26.COV2.S vaccine versus placebo. The chain uses TRBV10-3 and TRBJ2-1, with 7 bases matching TRBD2. This receptor was obtained from a person between 18 and 65 years old who received the Ad26.COV2.S COVID-19 vaccine or a placebo. CDR3 sequence: CAISPTGGYEQFF. In nucleotides, the CDR3 is TGTGCCATCAGTCCCACGGGAGGTTATGAGCAGTTCTTC.